The clone carrying this T cell receptor (beta chain) was observed a few times. Its antigen is currently unknown. The data belong to a study of CD8 T cells in ankylosing spondylitis. Whole-study results and caveats: According to the report, clones linked to the disease were significantly enriched in matched synovial fluid samples taken from ankylosing spondylitis patients. A CD8+ phenotype characterized the disease-linked clones, which were relatively rare in peripheral blood.

The CDR3 totals 18 residues. The V gene's germline CDR1 is LGHNA and CDR2 YSLEER. Trimming removed 0 bases from V and 5 bases from J; junction bases left unmatched: 13. Construction of TCR beta libraries was performed using quantitative 5'-RACE with molecular barcodes. TCRdb redid the calling of the 5' RACE reads with MiXCR, one entry per CDR3 protein. Of under 300,000 distinct CDR3 sequences listed, roughly 8.6% are singletons. The sample comprised blood, either unsorted or a sorted T cell fraction (not recorded which). The sequence derives from a male donor with ankylosing spondylitis or in good health (not recorded which). The chain employs TRBV4-3 and TRBJ2-1, with TRBD2 matching over 7 bases. CDR3 DNA sequence: TGCGCCAGCAGCCAAGATGGATGGGGGGGTGAGTCCCACAATGAGCAGTTCTTC. It yields the protein CASSQDGWGGESHNEQFF.